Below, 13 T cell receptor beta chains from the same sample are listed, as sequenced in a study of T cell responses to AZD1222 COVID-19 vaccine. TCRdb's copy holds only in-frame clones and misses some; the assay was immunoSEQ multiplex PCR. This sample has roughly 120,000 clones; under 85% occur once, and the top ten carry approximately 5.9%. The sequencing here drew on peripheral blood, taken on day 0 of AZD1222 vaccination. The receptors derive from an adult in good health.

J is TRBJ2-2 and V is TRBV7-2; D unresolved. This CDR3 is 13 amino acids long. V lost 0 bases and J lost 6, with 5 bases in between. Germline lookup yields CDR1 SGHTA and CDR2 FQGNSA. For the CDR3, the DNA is TGTGCCAGCAGCTTAGCGTCTGCCGGGGAGCTGTTTTTT. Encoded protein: CASSLASAGELFF.

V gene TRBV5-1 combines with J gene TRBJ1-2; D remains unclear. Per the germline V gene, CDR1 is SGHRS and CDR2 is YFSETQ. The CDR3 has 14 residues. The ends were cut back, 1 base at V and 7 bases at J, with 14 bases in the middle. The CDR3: CASSLWLSGGGYTF. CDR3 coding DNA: TGCGCCAGCAGCTTGTGGTTGTCAGGAGGTGGCTACACCTTC. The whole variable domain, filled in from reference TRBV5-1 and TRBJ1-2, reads KAGVTQTPRYLIKTRGQQVTLSCSPISGHRSVSWYQQTPGQGLQFLFEYFSETQRNKGNFPGRFSGRQFSNSRSEMNVSTLELGDSALYLCASSLWLSGGGYTFGSGTRLTVV.

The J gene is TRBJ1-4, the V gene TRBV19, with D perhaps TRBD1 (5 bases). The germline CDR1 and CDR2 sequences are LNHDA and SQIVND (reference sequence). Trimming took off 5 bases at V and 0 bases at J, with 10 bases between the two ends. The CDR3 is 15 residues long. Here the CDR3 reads CASSGVGATNEKLFF. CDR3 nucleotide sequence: TGTGCCAGTAGTGGTGTAGGGGCAACTAATGAAAAACTGTTTTTT.

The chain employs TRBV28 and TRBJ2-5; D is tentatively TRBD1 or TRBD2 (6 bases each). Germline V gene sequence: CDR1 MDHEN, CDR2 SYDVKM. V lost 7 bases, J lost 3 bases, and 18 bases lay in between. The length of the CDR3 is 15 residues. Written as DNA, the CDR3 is TGTGCCAGCACCCAGATAGGGGGGTTCGAAGAGACCCAGTACTTC. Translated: CASTQIGGFEETQYF.

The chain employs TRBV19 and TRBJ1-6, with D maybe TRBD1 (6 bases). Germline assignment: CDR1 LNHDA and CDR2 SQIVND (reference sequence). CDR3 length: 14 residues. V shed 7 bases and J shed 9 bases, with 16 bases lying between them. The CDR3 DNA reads TGTGCCAGTATGCAGGACAGACCCGTTTCACCCCTCCACTTT. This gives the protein CASMQDRPVSPLHF.

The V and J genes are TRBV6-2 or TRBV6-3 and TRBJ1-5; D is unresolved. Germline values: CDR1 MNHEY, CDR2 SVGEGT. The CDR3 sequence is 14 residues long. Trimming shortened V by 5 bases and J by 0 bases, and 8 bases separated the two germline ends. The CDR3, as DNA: TGTGCCAGCAGTAACGGATATAGCAATCAGCCCCAGCATTTT. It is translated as CASSNGYSNQPQHF.

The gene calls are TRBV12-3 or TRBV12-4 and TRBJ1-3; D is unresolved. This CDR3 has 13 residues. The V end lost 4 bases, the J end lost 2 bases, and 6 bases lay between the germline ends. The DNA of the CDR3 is TGTGCCAGCAGTTACGACACTGGAAACACCATATATTTT. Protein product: CASSYDTGNTIYF.

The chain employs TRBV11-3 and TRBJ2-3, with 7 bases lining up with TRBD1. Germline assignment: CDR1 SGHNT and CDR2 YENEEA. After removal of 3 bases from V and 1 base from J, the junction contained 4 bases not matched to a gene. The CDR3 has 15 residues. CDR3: CASSLRQGRTDTQYF. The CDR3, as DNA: TGTGCCAGCAGCTTGAGACAGGGACGCACAGATACGCAGTATTTT.

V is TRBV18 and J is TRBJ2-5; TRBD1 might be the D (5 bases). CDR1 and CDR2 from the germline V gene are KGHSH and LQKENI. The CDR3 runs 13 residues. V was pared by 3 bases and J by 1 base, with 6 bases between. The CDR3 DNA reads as TGTGCCAGCTCACCCGACAGCCAAGAGACCCAGTACTTC. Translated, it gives CASSPDSQETQYF.

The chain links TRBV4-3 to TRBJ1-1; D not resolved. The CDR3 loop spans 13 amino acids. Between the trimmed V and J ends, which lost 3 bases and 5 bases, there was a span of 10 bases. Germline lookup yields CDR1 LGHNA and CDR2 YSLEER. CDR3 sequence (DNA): TGCGCCAGCAGCCAGGAGATCTGGACTGAAGCTTTCTTT. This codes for CASSQEIWTEAFF.

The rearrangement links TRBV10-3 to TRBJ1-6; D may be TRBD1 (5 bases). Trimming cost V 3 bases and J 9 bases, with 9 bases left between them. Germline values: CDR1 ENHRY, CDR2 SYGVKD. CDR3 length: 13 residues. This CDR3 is CAISEPGLSPLHF. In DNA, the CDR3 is TGTGCCATCAGTGAACCGGGACTTTCACCCCTCCACTTT.

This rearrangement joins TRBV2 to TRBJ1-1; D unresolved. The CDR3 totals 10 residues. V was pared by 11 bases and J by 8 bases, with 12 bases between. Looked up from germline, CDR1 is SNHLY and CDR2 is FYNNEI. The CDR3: CARVFGEAFF. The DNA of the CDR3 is TGTGCCCGGGTCTTTGGGGAAGCTTTCTTT.

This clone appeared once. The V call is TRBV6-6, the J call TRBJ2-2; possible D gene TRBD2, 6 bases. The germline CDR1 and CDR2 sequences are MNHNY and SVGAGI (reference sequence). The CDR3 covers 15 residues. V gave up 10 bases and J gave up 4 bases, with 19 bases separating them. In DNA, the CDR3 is TGTGCCACCAGGACGGACTACCCAAGCACCGGGGAGCTGTTTTTT. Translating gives CATRTDYPSTGELFF.